This T cell receptor beta chain was found in a study of T-cell memory formation after mild COVID-19. This clonotype appeared a few times. The antigen is undetermined. One entry per CDR3 protein, called by TCRdb with MiXCR from the 5' RACE reads. This sample has a few hundred thousand distinct CDR3 sequences; roughly 9.4% occur once, and the top ten carry more than 20%. Study-wide points: CM and EM subsets held most contracting CD4+ clones; EMRA held CD8+ ones. Contracting clones from day 15 to 85 had balanced CD4/CD8; later expanders favoured CD4+.

The sequencing sample was made of PBMCs or a T cell subset sorted from them (not recorded which). This sequence was found in a man younger than 30 who had mild COVID-19 (a few samples of this study predate the infection). Cell type and time point are not known.

As DNA, the CDR3 is TGCGCCAGCAGCTTGGGCCCGGCCAGCAATGAGCAGTTCTTC. This codes for CASSLGPASNEQFF. The V and J genes are TRBV5-1 and TRBJ2-1; no clear D gene. Per germline, CDR1 SGHRS and CDR2 YFSETQ. V dropped 0 bases and J dropped 6 bases, with 10 bases sitting between them. The CDR3 consists of 14 residues.